This T cell receptor beta chain is from a study of shared clonotypes between healthy human individuals. Across the study: Donors had three CD4 naive, three CD4 memory, two CD8 naive and one CD8 memory plate apiece.

General observations from the study: Generally, estimated richness proved larger in naive subsets than it did in memory subsets.

TCRdb's table, derived via immunoSEQ multiplex PCR, lists solely in-frame clones and lacks some. Seen here are millions of clones, roughly 91% observed once, and the top ten hold around 1.7%. This clone has a single count. Its antigen remains unidentified. CD45RO-negative, CCR7-positively selected cells formed the naive CD8 fraction, excluding terminally differentiated effector memory CD45RA+ cells. The V and J ends lost 4 bases and 2 bases respectively, with 8 bases between them. The germline gives CDR1 MGHRA, CDR2 YSYEKL. This CDR3 region has 14 residues. The TCR originated in a man aged 18 to 30 in good health. Some clones in this sample may be carry-over from other donors' samples. The J gene is TRBJ2-2, the V gene TRBV4-1; D uncertain. The specimen was naive CD8+ T cells from PBMCs. In nucleotides, the CDR3 is TGCGCCAGCAGCCTAGCCAGTAACACCGGGGAGCTGTTTTTT. Translated, it gives CASSLASNTGELFF.